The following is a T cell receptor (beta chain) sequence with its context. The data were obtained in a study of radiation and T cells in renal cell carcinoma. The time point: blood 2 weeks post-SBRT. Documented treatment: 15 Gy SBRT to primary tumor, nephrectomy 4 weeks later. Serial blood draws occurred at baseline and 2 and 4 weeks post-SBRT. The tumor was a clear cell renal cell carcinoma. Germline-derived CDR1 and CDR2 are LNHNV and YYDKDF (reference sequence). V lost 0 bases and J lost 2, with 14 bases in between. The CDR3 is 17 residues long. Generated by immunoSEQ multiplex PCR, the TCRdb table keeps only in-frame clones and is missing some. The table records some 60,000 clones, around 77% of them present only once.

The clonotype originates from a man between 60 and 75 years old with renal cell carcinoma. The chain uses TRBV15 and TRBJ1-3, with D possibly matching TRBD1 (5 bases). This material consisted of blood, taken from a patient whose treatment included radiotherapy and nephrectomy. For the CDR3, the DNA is TGTGCCACCAGCAGAGATCTGGGGACGAAGGCTGGAAACACCATATATTTT. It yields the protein CATSRDLGTKAGNTIYF.